This T cell receptor beta chain is drawn from a study of cytomegalovirus exposure and HLA in healthy donors (dated by TCRdb to the late 2010s). With regard to the full study: A later analysis indicated that the 100 to 150 validation repertoires were generated on the platform also employed for the 650 to 850 repertoires of the first cohort. The study was designed to test whether signatures of past pathogen exposure could be identified by cataloging public T cell receptors. Besides the first cohort of roughly 660 subjects, a separate validation cohort made up of 90 to 150 different subjects was used. High-throughput TCR immunosequencing, statistical association of individual TCRs with disease status, and machine learning were combined to predict cytomegalovirus infection status.

Points on this clone: Its binding antigen is unknown. Nothing much larger sits one base from this clone, and base qualities are not available.

The library was made by the immunoSEQ multiplex PCR assay. Regarding the original processing steps: A statistical classification framework was built to diagnose cytomegalovirus status from the catalog of TCR beta chain sequences. Imported from immuneACCESS, the table was reduced by TCRdb to in-frame sequences with V and J called. These copies leave out some clones; in studies compared against another copy, an unresolved V gene accounts for under half, and the cause of the remainder is not known. V and J calls plus clone size are reproduced from that table; the DNA served to infer D and trimming. The sample table lists 90,000 or so clones, 85% of them with a count of one. About 20% of the sample goes to the ten largest clones. Separate from the roughly 650-subject first cohort, the validation cohort of 95 to 150 subjects was the group to which the donors belonged. V is shortened by 4 bases, J by 2 bases, and the region joining them spans 14 bases. From cysteine to phenylalanine, the CDR3 is 15 amino acids long. Solely the CDR3 DNA is kept, with 45 bases framed from the first base. From a lookup of the germline V gene, CDR1 and CDR2 are MRHNA and SNTAGT.

The study at large found these results: In a later analysis, TCRs clustered in the first cohort were found to also tend to co-occur in the roughly 130 validation repertoires, with 94% of cluster scores above 0. The classifier was reported to diagnose cytomegalovirus status with high specificity and sensitivity in both the original cohort and the validation cohort. A later analysis lacked HLA typing for the validation cohort, so it scored co-occurrence in that cohort across all 120 or so repertoires. In vitro tests confirmed that a few of the cytomegalovirus-associated TCR beta chains recognize cytomegalovirus antigens. It was suggested by the authors that the approach could potentially be generalized to other disease states and immunological phenotypes. Most TCR sequences were observed very rarely across donors, whereas some public TCRs were present in many individuals. In the study, 150 to 200 TCR beta chains were listed as associated with cytomegalovirus.

This receptor was taken from a man younger than 35 in good health and CMV-seropositive. Here the chain combines TRBV6-4 and TRBJ1-2; the D gene is perhaps TRBD1, on 6 matching bases. Sample: PBMCs. The DNA sequence reads TGTGCCAGCAGTGCTGGGCAGGGGACGAACTATGGCTACACCTTC. This is translated as CASSAGQGTNYGYTF.